These T cell receptor beta chains were read from a single sample in a study of shared clonotypes between healthy human individuals. Only in-frame clones appear in the TCRdb table, and some are missing; sequencing was by immunoSEQ multiplex PCR. The sample contains under 1 million clones, roughly 92% of which appear only once. The source material was naive CD8+ T cells sorted from blood. These receptors came from a man aged 25-45 years in good health. Both conserved end residues are part of each CDR3. The D gene is left open where the match is weak. For some rows the clone size is stated as once, few or many, or as a class when expanded; others skip it.

d_call: TRBD1
j_call: TRBJ2-7
v_call: TRBV19
clone_size: -
cdr3_aa: CASSRDGTARYEQYF
cdr3_nt: TGTGCCAGTAGTAGAGACGGGACAGCTAGATACGAGCAGTACTTC

d_call: -
j_call: TRBJ1-2
v_call: TRBV6-5
clone_size: -
cdr3_aa: CASSLRQQQNYGYTF
cdr3_nt: TGTGCCAGCAGCTTGAGACAGCAGCAAAACTATGGCTACACCTTC

d_call: -
j_call: TRBJ2-3
v_call: TRBV28
clone_size: -
cdr3_aa: CASSLFALASGQNTDTQYF
cdr3_nt: TGTGCCAGCAGTTTATTCGCCCTAGCGTCCGGCCAGAACACAGATACGCAGTATTTT

d_call: TRBD1
j_call: TRBJ1-1
v_call: TRBV4-1
clone_size: -
cdr3_aa: CASRISRGLVTEAFF
cdr3_nt: TGCGCCAGCAGGATATCTAGGGGGCTTGTCACTGAAGCTTTCTTT

d_call: -
j_call: TRBJ2-5
v_call: TRBV7-2
clone_size: -
cdr3_aa: CASSLQVRQETQYF
cdr3_nt: TGTGCCAGCAGCTTACAGGTTCGCCAAGAGACCCAGTACTTC

d_call: TRBD1
j_call: TRBJ2-7
v_call: TRBV9
clone_size: -
cdr3_aa: CASSVGQGGYEQYF
cdr3_nt: TGTGCCAGCAGCGTAGGACAGGGTGGGTACGAGCAGTACTTC

d_call: TRBD2
j_call: TRBJ2-1
v_call: TRBV28
clone_size: once
cdr3_aa: CASSLGLAGVNEQFF
cdr3_nt: TGTGCCAGCAGTCTCGGACTAGCGGGAGTCAATGAGCAGTTCTTC

d_call: -
j_call: TRBJ2-5
v_call: TRBV27
clone_size: -
cdr3_aa: CASSLIPGVELETQYF
cdr3_nt: TGTGCCAGCAGTTTAATTCCGGGAGTGGAATTGGAGACCCAGTACTTC

d_call: -
j_call: TRBJ2-7
v_call: TRBV7-9
clone_size: -
cdr3_aa: CASSNPSGSKPYEQYF
cdr3_nt: TGTGCCAGTAGTAATCCTTCGGGGTCAAAGCCCTACGAGCAGTACTTC

d_call: TRBD2
j_call: TRBJ2-1
v_call: TRBV7-2
clone_size: -
cdr3_aa: CASRSKTSGPYNEQFF
cdr3_nt: TGTGCCAGCAGATCAAAAACTAGCGGGCCCTACAATGAGCAGTTCTTC

d_call: -
j_call: TRBJ2-7
v_call: TRBV5-4
clone_size: -
cdr3_aa: CASSFQAYEQYF
cdr3_nt: TGTGCCAGCAGCTTTCAGGCCTACGAGCAGTACTTC

d_call: -
j_call: TRBJ2-3
v_call: TRBV7-6
clone_size: -
cdr3_aa: CASSRPPGYTDTQYF
cdr3_nt: TGTGCCAGCAGCCGCCCCCCGGGATACACAGATACGCAGTATTTT

d_call: -
j_call: TRBJ2-7
v_call: TRBV7-9
clone_size: -
cdr3_aa: CASSFGGREGQTYEQYF
cdr3_nt: TGTGCCAGCAGCTTTGGGGGGCGCGAGGGCCAAACCTACGAGCAGTACTTC

d_call: -
j_call: TRBJ2-7
v_call: TRBV9
clone_size: -
cdr3_aa: CASSVSGGNTYEQYF
cdr3_nt: TGTGCCAGCAGCGTATCCGGGGGCAATACCTACGAGCAGTACTTC

d_call: TRBD2
j_call: TRBJ2-7
v_call: TRBV7-6
clone_size: -
cdr3_aa: CASSSRTSGYEQYF
cdr3_nt: TGTGCCAGCAGCTCCAGGACTAGTGGGTACGAGCAGTACTTC

d_call: -
j_call: TRBJ2-1
v_call: TRBV7-9
clone_size: -
cdr3_aa: CASSSSGSYNEQFF
cdr3_nt: TGTGCCAGCAGCTCCTCTGGCTCCTACAATGAGCAGTTCTTC

d_call: -
j_call: TRBJ1-2
v_call: TRBV7-9
clone_size: -
cdr3_aa: CASSLEWRGDGYTF
cdr3_nt: TGTGCCAGCAGCTTAGAATGGCGGGGGGACGGCTACACCTTC

d_call: TRBD2
j_call: TRBJ2-1
v_call: TRBV2
clone_size: -
cdr3_aa: CAWGGVGYNEQFF
cdr3_nt: TGTGCCTGGGGGGGAGTAGGCTACAATGAGCAGTTCTTC

d_call: -
j_call: TRBJ2-1
v_call: TRBV13
clone_size: -
cdr3_aa: CASVSGSYNEQFF
cdr3_nt: TGTGCCAGCGTTAGCGGTAGCTACAATGAGCAGTTCTTC

d_call: -
j_call: TRBJ1-2
v_call: TRBV7-4
clone_size: -
cdr3_aa: CAPQSGGNYGYTF
cdr3_nt: TGTGCCCCCCAGTCCGGGGGGAACTATGGCTACACCTTC

d_call: -
j_call: TRBJ1-4
v_call: TRBV5-6
clone_size: few
cdr3_aa: CASSLAVTEKLFF
cdr3_nt: TGTGCCAGCAGCTTGGCCGTTACGGAAAAACTGTTTTTT

d_call: -
j_call: TRBJ2-6
v_call: TRBV7-9
clone_size: -
cdr3_aa: CASKEGLGSGANVLTF
cdr3_nt: TGTGCCAGCAAGGAAGGATTAGGTTCTGGGGCCAACGTCCTGACTTTC

d_call: -
j_call: TRBJ2-7
v_call: TRBV5-8
clone_size: once
cdr3_aa: CASREQAVLLYEQYF
cdr3_nt: TGTGCCAGCAGAGAACAAGCGGTGCTTCTCTACGAGCAGTACTTC

d_call: TRBD2
j_call: TRBJ2-7
v_call: TRBV19
clone_size: -
cdr3_aa: CASTPTSASYEQYF
cdr3_nt: TGTGCCAGTACCCCCACTAGCGCCTCCTACGAGCAGTACTTC

d_call: TRBD1
j_call: TRBJ2-5
v_call: TRBV2
clone_size: -
cdr3_aa: CASDGDRGLTETQYF
cdr3_nt: TGTGCCAGCGATGGGGACAGGGGGCTCACAGAGACCCAGTACTTC

d_call: TRBD2
j_call: TRBJ2-1
v_call: TRBV7-2
clone_size: -
cdr3_aa: CASSRTSGVYNEQFF
cdr3_nt: TGTGCCAGCAGCCGGACTAGCGGGGTATACAATGAGCAGTTCTTC

d_call: TRBD1
j_call: TRBJ2-5
v_call: TRBV4-1
clone_size: -
cdr3_aa: CASSQATGGKETQYF
cdr3_nt: TGCGCCAGCAGCCAAGCCACAGGGGGCAAAGAGACCCAGTACTTC

d_call: -
j_call: TRBJ1-2
v_call: TRBV29-1
clone_size: -
cdr3_aa: CSVDWEGASFYGYTF
cdr3_nt: TGCAGCGTTGATTGGGAGGGCGCCTCCTTCTATGGCTACACCTTC

d_call: -
j_call: TRBJ2-2
v_call: TRBV6-5
clone_size: -
cdr3_aa: CASTLVVTGELFF
cdr3_nt: TGTGCCAGCACACTAGTCGTGACCGGGGAGCTGTTTTTT

d_call: -
j_call: TRBJ2-7
v_call: TRBV30
clone_size: -
cdr3_aa: CAWGPGHEGYEQYF
cdr3_nt: TGTGCCTGGGGGCCGGGACACGAGGGGTACGAGCAGTACTTC

d_call: -
j_call: TRBJ2-2
v_call: TRBV27
clone_size: -
cdr3_aa: CASSLYPRNTGELFF
cdr3_nt: TGTGCCAGCAGTTTATATCCCAGAAACACCGGGGAGCTGTTTTTT

d_call: TRBD1
j_call: TRBJ2-1
v_call: TRBV15
clone_size: -
cdr3_aa: CATGTDYEQFF
cdr3_nt: TGTGCCACCGGGACAGATTATGAGCAGTTCTTC

d_call: TRBD2
j_call: TRBJ2-5
v_call: TRBV25-1
clone_size: -
cdr3_aa: CASSQIGGPGGETQYF
cdr3_nt: TGTGCCAGCAGCCAGATTGGTGGGCCGGGGGGAGAGACCCAGTACTTC

d_call: -
j_call: TRBJ2-2
v_call: TRBV29-1
clone_size: -
cdr3_aa: CSVQDSSPGELFF
cdr3_nt: TGCAGCGTTCAAGACTCAAGCCCCGGGGAGCTGTTTTTT

d_call: TRBD1
j_call: TRBJ2-2
v_call: TRBV7-9
clone_size: -
cdr3_aa: CASSSSRTGPNTGELFF
cdr3_nt: TGTGCCAGCAGCTCCTCTAGGACAGGCCCGAACACCGGGGAGCTGTTTTTT

d_call: -
j_call: TRBJ2-7
v_call: TRBV13
clone_size: -
cdr3_aa: CASSLPGAGEQYF
cdr3_nt: TGTGCCAGCAGCTTACCCGGGGCAGGGGAGCAGTACTTC

d_call: -
j_call: TRBJ1-1
v_call: TRBV7-9
clone_size: -
cdr3_aa: CASSLLQGDTEAFF
cdr3_nt: TGTGCCAGCAGCTTATTGCAGGGAGACACTGAAGCTTTCTTT

d_call: -
j_call: TRBJ2-1
v_call: TRBV27
clone_size: -
cdr3_aa: CASIDRENNEQFF
cdr3_nt: TGTGCCAGCATTGACCGGGAAAATAATGAGCAGTTCTTC

d_call: -
j_call: TRBJ2-7
v_call: TRBV6-6
clone_size: -
cdr3_aa: CASSYSTRSDEQYF
cdr3_nt: TGTGCCAGCAGTTACTCGACTAGGTCTGACGAGCAGTACTTC

d_call: TRBD2
j_call: TRBJ2-3
v_call: TRBV27
clone_size: -
cdr3_aa: CASSATGLGRTDTQYF
cdr3_nt: TGTGCCAGCAGTGCTACTGGACTAGGTCGCACAGATACGCAGTATTTT

d_call: -
j_call: TRBJ2-5
v_call: TRBV10-3
clone_size: -
cdr3_aa: CAISDLDGQETQYF
cdr3_nt: TGTGCCATCAGTGACCTGGACGGTCAAGAGACCCAGTACTTC

d_call: -
j_call: TRBJ2-1
v_call: TRBV21-1
clone_size: -
cdr3_aa: CASSKRTRAPSPVNNEQFF
cdr3_nt: TGTGCCAGCAGCAAAAGGACGCGTGCCCCGTCCCCGGTCAACAATGAGCAGTTCTTC

d_call: TRBD2
j_call: TRBJ2-1
v_call: TRBV2
clone_size: -
cdr3_aa: CASRLLAGAGNEQFF
cdr3_nt: TGTGCCAGCAGACTACTAGCGGGAGCCGGGAATGAGCAGTTCTTC

d_call: -
j_call: TRBJ1-2
v_call: TRBV25-1
clone_size: -
cdr3_aa: CASRGGGNYGYTF
cdr3_nt: TGTGCCAGCAGGGGGGGTGGTAACTATGGCTACACCTTC

d_call: -
j_call: TRBJ2-7
v_call: TRBV5-1
clone_size: -
cdr3_aa: CASSLRGTYEQYF
cdr3_nt: TGCGCCAGCAGCTTGAGGGGAACTTACGAGCAGTACTTC

d_call: -
j_call: TRBJ2-7
v_call: TRBV9
clone_size: -
cdr3_aa: CASSVVPGDEQYF
cdr3_nt: TGTGCCAGCAGCGTAGTGCCAGGGGACGAGCAGTACTTC

d_call: TRBD2
j_call: TRBJ2-1
v_call: TRBV5-1
clone_size: once
cdr3_aa: CASSFTGGLADYNEQFF
cdr3_nt: TGCGCCAGCAGCTTTACGGGGGGACTAGCGGACTACAATGAGCAGTTCTTC

d_call: TRBD2
j_call: TRBJ2-7
v_call: TRBV19
clone_size: -
cdr3_aa: CASSIKLAQTYEQYF
cdr3_nt: TGTGCCAGTAGTATAAAACTAGCGCAGACCTACGAGCAGTACTTC

d_call: -
j_call: TRBJ2-2
v_call: TRBV5-1
clone_size: -
cdr3_aa: CASSSGTTGSGELFF
cdr3_nt: TGCGCCAGCAGCTCCGGGACCACAGGTTCCGGGGAGCTGTTTTTT

d_call: -
j_call: TRBJ1-3
v_call: TRBV28
clone_size: -
cdr3_aa: CASSPSFSGNTIYF
cdr3_nt: TGTGCCAGCAGTCCCTCTTTCTCTGGAAACACCATATATTTT

d_call: -
j_call: TRBJ2-1
v_call: TRBV28
clone_size: once
cdr3_aa: CASSLFEGEEFF
cdr3_nt: TGTGCCAGCAGTTTATTCGAGGGGGAGGAGTTCTTC

d_call: -
j_call: TRBJ2-7
v_call: TRBV2
clone_size: -
cdr3_aa: CASSPSGLPYEQYF
cdr3_nt: TGTGCCAGCAGTCCGTCGGGTCTCCCCTACGAGCAGTACTTC

d_call: -
j_call: TRBJ1-5
v_call: TRBV30
clone_size: few
cdr3_aa: CAWSEQSNQPQHF
cdr3_nt: TGTGCCTGGAGTGAACAGAGCAATCAGCCCCAGCATTTT

d_call: -
j_call: TRBJ1-1
v_call: TRBV19
clone_size: -
cdr3_aa: CASSMSNTEAFF
cdr3_nt: TGTGCCAGTAGTATGTCGAACACTGAAGCTTTCTTT